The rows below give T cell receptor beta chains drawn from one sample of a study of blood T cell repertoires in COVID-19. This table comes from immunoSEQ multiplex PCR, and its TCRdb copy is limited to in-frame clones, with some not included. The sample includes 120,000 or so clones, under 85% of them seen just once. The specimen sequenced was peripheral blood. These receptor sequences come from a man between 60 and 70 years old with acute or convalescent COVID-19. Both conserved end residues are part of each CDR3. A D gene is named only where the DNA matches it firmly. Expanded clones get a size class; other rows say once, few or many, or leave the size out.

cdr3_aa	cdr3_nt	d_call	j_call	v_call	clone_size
CAISGDSNSNEQFF	TGTGCCATCAGTGGAGACTCAAATTCCAATGAGCAGTTCTTC	-	TRBJ2-1	TRBV10-3	-
CASSETGSQPQHF	TGTGCCAGCAGTGAAACGGGGTCTCAGCCCCAGCATTTT	-	TRBJ1-5	TRBV2	-
CASSQWTGENEAFF	TGTGCCAGCAGCCAATGGACAGGGGAGAATGAAGCTTTCTTT	TRBD1	TRBJ1-1	TRBV28	-
CASSPGETEAFF	TGTGCCAGCAGTCCCGGGGAGACTGAAGCTTTCTTT	-	TRBJ1-1	TRBV28	-
CAIKGENGLNYGYTF	TGTGCCATCAAGGGTGAGAACGGACTTAACTATGGCTACACCTTC	-	TRBJ1-2	TRBV10-3	-
CSVTRQGNYEQYF	TGCAGCGTGACCCGACAGGGAAACTACGAGCAGTACTTC	TRBD1	TRBJ2-7	TRBV29-1	-
CASTPTQGTGELFF	TGTGCCAGCACCCCAACCCAGGGCACCGGGGAGCTGTTTTTT	-	TRBJ2-2	TRBV21-1	-
CASSSRTTRGSNQPQHF	TGTGCCAGCAGTTCACGTACCACCCGGGGAAGCAATCAGCCCCAGCATTTT	-	TRBJ1-5	TRBV28	-
CASSLEAGLAGGPSANEQFF	TGTGCCAGCAGCTTAGAGGCGGGACTAGCGGGAGGGCCGAGTGCGAATGAGCAGTTCTTC	TRBD2	TRBJ2-1	TRBV11-2	-
CASSSGQSYEQYF	TGTGCCAGCAGTTCGGGACAGTCCTACGAGCAGTACTTC	TRBD1	TRBJ2-7	TRBV28	-
CASKGGRPYNEQFF	TGTGCCAGCAAAGGCGGGAGGCCCTACAATGAGCAGTTCTTC	TRBD2	TRBJ2-1	TRBV6-5	few
CASSASDRVGGELFF	TGTGCCAGCAGTGCGTCTGACAGGGTTGGCGGGGAGCTGTTTTTT	TRBD1	TRBJ2-2	TRBV25-1	-
CASADTSSGYGYTF	TGTGCCAGCGCCGATACATCGTCGGGCTATGGCTACACCTTC	-	TRBJ1-2	TRBV28	-
CASSQDLRRGLREKLFF	TGCGCCAGCAGCCAAGATCTCCGCAGGGGGCTTAGGGAAAAACTGTTTTTT	TRBD1	TRBJ1-4	TRBV4-1	-
CASSQESRAGNTIYF	TGTGCCAGCAGCCAAGAAAGTCGAGCAGGAAACACCATATATTTT	-	TRBJ1-3	TRBV3-1/TRBV3-2	-
CASSYSIGTDLGPQHF	TGTGCCAGCAGTTACTCGATAGGGACAGACCTTGGGCCCCAGCATTTT	TRBD1	TRBJ1-5	TRBV6-5	-
CASSPQPDGTFVF	TGTGCCAGTAGTCCTCAACCCGACGGGACATTTGTCTTC	-	TRBJ2-4	TRBV19	-
CASSRTRGYEQYF	TGTGCCAGCAGTCGCACTCGCGGCTACGAGCAGTACTTC	-	TRBJ2-7	TRBV6-5	-
CASSLRTGSYGYTF	TGTGCCAGCAGTTTACGAACAGGGAGCTATGGCTACACCTTC	-	TRBJ1-2	TRBV27	-
CASSPLEGVVHRDGYTF	TGCGCCAGCAGCCCCTTGGAGGGAGTCGTGCATCGGGATGGCTACACCTTC	-	TRBJ1-2	TRBV4-1	-
CASSEGEAGGGYEQYF	TGTGCCAGCAGTGAAGGGGAGGCGGGAGGAGGATACGAGCAGTACTTC	TRBD2	TRBJ2-7	TRBV2	-
CASSYSLANTEAFF	TGTGCCAGCAGCTACTCTCTAGCGAACACTGAAGCTTTCTTT	-	TRBJ1-1	TRBV7-8	-
CASRTGGNEQFF	TGTGCCAGCAGGACAGGGGGCAATGAGCAGTTCTTC	TRBD1	TRBJ2-1	TRBV25-1	-
CASSIDPREGNEQFF	TGTGCCAGTAGTATCGACCCGAGGGAGGGGAATGAGCAGTTCTTC	TRBD2	TRBJ2-1	TRBV19	-
CASSDTPYEQYF	TGTGCCAGCAGCGACACCCCCTACGAGCAGTACTTC	-	TRBJ2-7	TRBV28	-
CAISGQATNYGYTF	TGTGCCATCAGCGGACAAGCCACTAACTATGGCTACACCTTC	-	TRBJ1-2	TRBV10-3	-
CASSRTGGGTQYF	TGTGCCAGCAGCAGGACAGGGGGGGGGACCCAGTACTTC	TRBD1	TRBJ2-5	TRBV7-9	-
CASSRGLAGGFGELFF	TGTGCCAGCAGCAGGGGACTAGCGGGGGGCTTCGGGGAGCTGTTTTTT	-	TRBJ2-2	TRBV21-1	-